The 16 T cell receptor beta chains given below trace back to one sample, sequenced in a study of blood T cell repertoires in COVID-19. Profiled with immunoSEQ multiplex PCR; TCRdb holds only in-frame clones, not every one. The sample includes 250,000 to 350,000 clones, just over 85% of them seen just once. The sequencing input was PBMCs or T cells enriched from blood (not recorded which). All receptors derive from a woman between 18 and 30 years old who had recovered from COVID-19.

J is TRBJ1-2 and V is TRBV12-3 or TRBV12-4; 7 bases are a match to TRBD1. Germline trimming cut 6 bases from V and 4 bases from J; bases unmatched to any gene: 5. CDR3 size: 13 residues. The CDR3 bases are TGTGCCAGCAGCGGACAGGTGCTCTATGGCTACACCTTC. It specifies CASSGQVLYGYTF.

The gene calls are TRBV7-9 and TRBJ1-2, with unresolved D. The V end was cut by 1 base, the J end by 2 bases, with 8 bases between. Germline CDR1 reads SEHNR; CDR2 reads FQNEAQ (reference sequence). The length of the CDR3 is 14 residues. The CDR3 sequence: CASSLGVQNYGYTF. CDR3 in DNA: TGTGCCAGCAGCTTAGGTGTCCAGAACTATGGCTACACCTTC.

CDR3 amino acids: CATGDRGNEQYF. The CDR3 coding sequence is TGTGCCACCGGGGACAGGGGAAACGAGCAGTACTTC. The chain recombines TRBV28 with TRBJ2-7, with 10 nucleotides matching TRBD1. Germline V gene data show CDR1 as MDHEN and CDR2 as SYDVKM. J lost 5 bases, V lost 10 bases, and 5 bases had no gene match. The CDR3 loop spans 12 amino acids.

The rearrangement joins TRBV7-8 to TRBJ1-1; possible D gene TRBD1, 6 bases. V lost 0 bases to trimming and J lost 1 base, with 15 bases between them. Germline V gene lookup returns CDR1 SGHVS and CDR2 FQNEAQ. This CDR3 comprises 17 residues. CDR3 protein: CASSLAKGERRNTEAFF. The CDR3 nucleotides read TGTGCCAGCAGCTTAGCGAAGGGGGAAAGGAGGAACACTGAAGCTTTCTTT.

In its sample, this clone was seen once. The chain employs TRBV7-6 and TRBJ1-5; D possibly corresponds to TRBD1 (5 bases). This CDR3 has 13 amino acids. CDR1 is SGHVS, CDR2 FNYEAQ, per germline. Trimming removed 4 bases at V and 4 bases at J, with 8 bases between. CDR3 residues: CASSSGENQPQHF. The DNA of the CDR3 is TGTGCCAGCAGCTCGGGGGAAAATCAGCCCCAGCATTTT.

V gene TRBV5-1 combines with J gene TRBJ2-5, with 8 bases matching TRBD2. The CDR3 contains 16 residues. The V gene end was trimmed by 2 bases and the J gene end by 4 bases; junction bases not matched to a gene: 10. Germline V CDR1 and CDR2: SGHRS, YFSETQ. CDR3: CASSFNPGGLGETQYF. CDR3 coding DNA: TGCGCCAGCAGCTTCAATCCGGGGGGGCTTGGAGAGACCCAGTACTTC. Together with reference TRBV5-1 and TRBJ2-5, the CDR3 gives the full variable domain: KAGVTQTPRYLIKTRGQQVTLSCSPISGHRSVSWYQQTPGQGLQFLFEYFSETQRNKGNFPGRFSGRQFSNSRSEMNVSTLELGDSALYLCASSFNPGGLGETQYFGPGTRLLVL.

This rearrangement joins TRBV10-3 to TRBJ2-5, with D perhaps TRBD2 (7 bases). Germline-derived CDR1 and CDR2 are ENHRY and SYGVKD. Trimming shortened V by 4 bases and J by 5 bases, and 26 bases separated the two germline ends. The CDR3 has 18 residues. In nucleotides, the CDR3 is TGTGCCATCAGTGCTGGGGGGAGGGTACGGGGGCCCAGGGAGACCCAGTACTTC. Translating gives CAISAGGRVRGPRETQYF.

V gene TRBV5-1 combines with J gene TRBJ1-3; the D gene is possibly TRBD1 (5 bases). V was pared by 7 bases and J by 0 bases, with 14 bases between. From germline, CDR1 is SGHRS and CDR2 YFSETQ. This CDR3 is 15 amino acids long. The CDR3 DNA follows: TGCGCCAGCGGGGCGGTTCCAAACTCTGGAAACACCATATATTTT. This translates into CASGAVPNSGNTIYF. Drawing the rest from reference TRBV5-1 and TRBJ1-3, the complete variable domain is KAGVTQTPRYLIKTRGQQVTLSCSPISGHRSVSWYQQTPGQGLQFLFEYFSETQRNKGNFPGRFSGRQFSNSRSEMNVSTLELGDSALYLCASGAVPNSGNTIYFGEGSWLTVV.

The gene calls are TRBV28 and TRBJ2-3; TRBD2 matches 10 bases. J gave up 4 bases and V 1 base, and 5 bases lay outside the gene matches. The CDR3 runs 16 residues. Germline V lookup: CDR1 MDHEN, CDR2 SYDVKM. CDR3 nucleotides: TGTGCCAGCAGTTTATACAGCGGGAGGGTCCCAGATACGCAGTATTTT. Translation: CASSLYSGRVPDTQYF.

This chain links TRBV5-6 with TRBJ1-3; TRBD1 is a possible D gene (6 bases). The CDR3 sequence is 16 residues long. Germline lookup yields CDR1 SGHDT and CDR2 YYEEEE. V was pared by 1 base and J by 2 bases, with 13 bases between. Here the CDR3 DNA reads TGTGCCAGCAGCTTGCTCGCGGGGGCGGCTGGAAACACCATATATTTT. Amino acids: CASSLLAGAAGNTIYF.

V gene TRBV10-3 combines with J gene TRBJ2-5, with TRBD1 identical over 11 bases. J lost 5 bases, V lost 4 bases, and 6 bases had no gene match. The V gene's germline CDR1 is ENHRY and CDR2 SYGVKD. The CDR3 runs to 15 residues. The CDR3 bases are TGTGCCATCAGTGGAGGGACAGGGGGTATGGAGACCCAGTACTTC. Translating it yields CAISGGTGGMETQYF.

The rearrangement uses TRBV18 and TRBJ1-2; TRBD1 aligns across 7 bases. V gave up 2 bases and J gave up 3 bases; unmatched junction bases: 3. The CDR3 has 14 residues. From germline, CDR1 is KGHSH and CDR2 LQKENI. This chain's CDR3 is CASSPFDRDYGYTF. Here the CDR3 DNA reads TGTGCCAGCTCACCATTCGACAGGGACTATGGCTACACCTTC.

V usage is TRBV28 and J usage is TRBJ1-2; D possibly corresponds to TRBD1 (5 bases). Per germline, CDR1 MDHEN and CDR2 SYDVKM. CDR3 length: 14 residues. V shed 5 bases and J shed 2 bases, with 12 bases lying between them. The CDR3 sequence: CASSPQPGNYGYTF. The CDR3 DNA reads TGTGCCAGCAGTCCCCAGCCAGGGAACTATGGCTACACCTTC.

The chain links TRBV27 to TRBJ2-1; possible D gene TRBD1, 5 bases. Per germline, CDR1 MNHEY and CDR2 SMNVEV (reference sequence). The CDR3 loop spans 16 amino acids. The V and J ends lost 6 bases and 3 bases respectively, with 18 bases between them. CDR3 sequence: CASRFHQGRDYNEQFF. DNA for the CDR3: TGTGCCAGCAGATTCCATCAGGGAAGGGACTACAATGAGCAGTTCTTC.

The rearrangement uses TRBV28 and TRBJ1-3; 8 nucleotides match TRBD1. This CDR3 spans 16 amino acids. With V trimmed by 2 bases and J by 2 bases, 5 bases remained unmatched. The germline V gene has CDR1 MDHEN and CDR2 SYDVKM. In nucleotides, the CDR3 is TGTGCCAGCAGTTTAGGACAGGGATTTACTGGAAACACCATATATTTT. Translating it yields CASSLGQGFTGNTIYF.

V gene TRBV10-2 combines with J gene TRBJ1-4; 8 nucleotides match TRBD1. This CDR3 spans 14 amino acids. The V and J ends lost 4 bases and 8 bases, in that order; junction bases with no gene match: 6. The germline CDR1 and CDR2 sequences are WSHSY and SAAADI. CDR3 nucleotides: TGCGCCAGCAGTGCAGGGGGCGCGGGGGAAAAACTGTTTTTT. Translated, it gives CASSAGGAGEKLFF.